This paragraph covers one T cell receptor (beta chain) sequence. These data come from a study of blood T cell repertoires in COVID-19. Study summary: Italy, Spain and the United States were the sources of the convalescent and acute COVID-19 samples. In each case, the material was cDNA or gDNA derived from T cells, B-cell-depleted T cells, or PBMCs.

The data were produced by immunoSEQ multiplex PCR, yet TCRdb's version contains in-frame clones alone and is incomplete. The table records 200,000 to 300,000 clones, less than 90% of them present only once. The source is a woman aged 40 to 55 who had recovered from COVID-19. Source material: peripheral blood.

This CDR3 is CASSLYRGLGDSPLHF. For the CDR3, the DNA is TGTGCCAGCAGTCTCTATCGGGGACTAGGGGATTCACCCCTCCACTTT. The V call is TRBV27, the J call TRBJ1-6, with a tentative D call TRBD1 (5 bases). Germline V CDR1 and CDR2: MNHEY, SMNVEV (reference sequence). Trimming pared 5 bases from V and 8 bases from J, leaving 19 bases between. The CDR3 extends over 16 amino acids.